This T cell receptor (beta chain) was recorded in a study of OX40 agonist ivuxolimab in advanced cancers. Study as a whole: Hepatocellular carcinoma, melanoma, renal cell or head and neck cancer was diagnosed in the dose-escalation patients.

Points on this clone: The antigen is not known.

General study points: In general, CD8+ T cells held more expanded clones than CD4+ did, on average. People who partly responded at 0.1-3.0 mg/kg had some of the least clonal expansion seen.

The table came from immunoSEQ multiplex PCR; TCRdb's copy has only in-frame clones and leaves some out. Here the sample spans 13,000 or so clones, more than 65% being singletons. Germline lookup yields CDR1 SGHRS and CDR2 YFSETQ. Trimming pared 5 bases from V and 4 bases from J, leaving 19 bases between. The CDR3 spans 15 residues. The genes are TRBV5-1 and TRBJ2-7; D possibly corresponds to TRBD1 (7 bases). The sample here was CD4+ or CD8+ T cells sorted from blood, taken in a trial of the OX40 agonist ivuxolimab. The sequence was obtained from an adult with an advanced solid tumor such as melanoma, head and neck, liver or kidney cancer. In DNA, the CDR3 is TGCGCCAGCAGTTCCCTAGGGGCGGGACAGTACGAGCAGTACTTC. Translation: CASSSLGAGQYEQYF. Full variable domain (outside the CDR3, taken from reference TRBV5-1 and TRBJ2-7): KAGVTQTPRYLIKTRGQQVTLSCSPISGHRSVSWYQQTPGQGLQFLFEYFSETQRNKGNFPGRFSGRQFSNSRSEMNVSTLELGDSALYLCASSSLGAGQYEQYFGPGTRLTVT.